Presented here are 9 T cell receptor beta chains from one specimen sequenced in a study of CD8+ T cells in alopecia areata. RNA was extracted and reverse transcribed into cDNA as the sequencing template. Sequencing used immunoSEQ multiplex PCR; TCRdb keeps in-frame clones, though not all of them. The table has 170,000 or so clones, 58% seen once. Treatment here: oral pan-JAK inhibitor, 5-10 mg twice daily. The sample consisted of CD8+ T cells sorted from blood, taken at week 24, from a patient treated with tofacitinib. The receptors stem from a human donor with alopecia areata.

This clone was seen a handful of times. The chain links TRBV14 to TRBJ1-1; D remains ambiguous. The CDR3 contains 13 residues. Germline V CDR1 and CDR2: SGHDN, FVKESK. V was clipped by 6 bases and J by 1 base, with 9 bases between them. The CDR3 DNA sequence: TGTGCCAGCAGTCGACCTGGGAACACTGAAGCTTTCTTT. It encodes CASSRPGNTEAFF.

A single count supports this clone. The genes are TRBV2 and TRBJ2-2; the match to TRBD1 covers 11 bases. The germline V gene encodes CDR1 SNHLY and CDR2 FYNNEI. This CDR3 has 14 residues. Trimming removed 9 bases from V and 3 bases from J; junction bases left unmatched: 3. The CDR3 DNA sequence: TGTGCCAGTCGGACAGGGGGCTACACCGGGGAGCTGTTTTTT. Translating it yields CASRTGGYTGELFF.

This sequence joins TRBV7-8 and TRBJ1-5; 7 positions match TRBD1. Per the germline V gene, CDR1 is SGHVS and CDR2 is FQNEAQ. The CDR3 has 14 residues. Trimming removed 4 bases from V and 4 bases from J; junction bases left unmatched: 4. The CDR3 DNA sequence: TGTGCCAGCAGCTCGTCAGGGGGAAATCAGCCCCAGCATTTT. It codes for CASSSSGGNQPQHF.

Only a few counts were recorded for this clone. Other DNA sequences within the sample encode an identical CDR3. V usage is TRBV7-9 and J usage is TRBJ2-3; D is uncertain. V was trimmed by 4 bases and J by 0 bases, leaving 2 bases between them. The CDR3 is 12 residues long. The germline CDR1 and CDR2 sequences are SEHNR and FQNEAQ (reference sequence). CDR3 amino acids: CASSSSTDTQYF. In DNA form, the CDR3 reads TGTGCCAGCAGCTCAAGCACAGATACGCAGTATTTT.

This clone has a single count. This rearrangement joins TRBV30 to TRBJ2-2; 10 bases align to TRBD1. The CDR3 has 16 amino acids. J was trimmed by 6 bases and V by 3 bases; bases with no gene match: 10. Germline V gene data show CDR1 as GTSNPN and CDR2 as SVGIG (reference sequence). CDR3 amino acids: CAWSKTGQGIAGELFF. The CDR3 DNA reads TGTGCCTGGAGCAAAACGGGACAGGGGATAGCCGGGGAGCTGTTTTTT.

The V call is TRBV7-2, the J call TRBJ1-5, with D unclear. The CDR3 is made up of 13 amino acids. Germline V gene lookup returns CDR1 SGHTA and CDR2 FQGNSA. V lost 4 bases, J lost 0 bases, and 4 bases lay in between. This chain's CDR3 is CASSSYSNQPQHF. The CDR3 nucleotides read TGTGCCAGCAGCTCTTATAGCAATCAGCCCCAGCATTTT.

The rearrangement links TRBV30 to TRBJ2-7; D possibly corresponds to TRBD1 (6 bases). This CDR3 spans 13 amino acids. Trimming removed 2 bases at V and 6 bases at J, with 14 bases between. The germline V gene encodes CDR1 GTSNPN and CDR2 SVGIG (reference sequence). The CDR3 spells CAWSKSGAGEQYF. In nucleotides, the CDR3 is TGTGCCTGGAGTAAGTCAGGGGCTGGCGAGCAGTACTTC.

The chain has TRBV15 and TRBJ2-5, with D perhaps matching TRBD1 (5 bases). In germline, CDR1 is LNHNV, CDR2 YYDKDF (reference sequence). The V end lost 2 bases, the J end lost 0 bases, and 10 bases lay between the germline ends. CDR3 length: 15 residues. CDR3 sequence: CATSRSAGNQETQYF. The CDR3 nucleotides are TGTGCCACCAGCAGATCGGCAGGGAACCAAGAGACCCAGTACTTC.

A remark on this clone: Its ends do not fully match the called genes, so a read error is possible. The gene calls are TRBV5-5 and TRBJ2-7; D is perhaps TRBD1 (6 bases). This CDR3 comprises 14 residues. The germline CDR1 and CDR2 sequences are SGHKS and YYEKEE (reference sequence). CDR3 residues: CASSQETGWWEQYF. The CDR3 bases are TGCGCCAGCAGCCAGGAGACAGGTTGGTGGGAGCAGTACTTC.